This is a list of T cell receptor beta chains from one sample in a study of blood T cell repertoires in COVID-19. Libraries were prepared by immunoSEQ multiplex PCR; TCRdb keeps only in-frame clonotypes and omits some of them. The sample yields hundreds of thousands of clones, 86% seen once. Material: peripheral blood. The receptors come from a man aged 50-60 years with acute or convalescent COVID-19. Each CDR3 is given with its conserved first and last residue. The D gene is left open where the match is weak. Clone sizes are given selectively: once, few, many, or a class where the clone is expanded.

d_call cdr3_length j_call v_call clone_size cdr3_nt cdr3_aa
NA 13 TRBJ1-2 TRBV6-5 NA TGTGCCAGCACCCGCGGGGGTTTTCCTGGCTACACCTTC CASTRGGFPGYTF
NA 15 TRBJ1-1 TRBV5-1 NA TGCGCCAGCAGGAAGCCAGGGGATTTGAACACTGAAGCTTTCTTT CASRKPGDLNTEAFF
TRBD1 16 TRBJ2-7 TRBV27 NA TGTGCCAGCAGTTCCCCTGCGGGGACAGGCCAATACGAGCAGTACTTC CASSSPAGTGQYEQYF
NA 13 TRBJ1-4 TRBV30 NA TGTGCCTGGGGAGGACCTCAAGGGAGAAAACTGTTTTTT CAWGGPQGRKLFF
NA 16 TRBJ1-5 TRBV5-8 few TGTGCCAGCAGCCCGTCGGGGGACCTCATAAATCAGCCCCAGCATTTT CASSPSGDLINQPQHF
TRBD1 15 TRBJ2-7 TRBV2 NA TGTGCCAGCAGTTTGGACAGGGGGCTATCCTACGAGCAGTACTTC CASSLDRGLSYEQYF
TRBD1 15 TRBJ1-5 TRBV7-8 NA TGTGCCAGCAGCGGGGGGGGACAGGGTAATCAGCCCCAGCATTTT CASSGGGQGNQPQHF
NA 16 TRBJ1-3 TRBV5-1 once TGCGCCAGCAGCCCTGGGGTAGGGGGCTCTGGAAACACCATATATTTT CASSPGVGGSGNTIYF
NA 15 TRBJ1-1 TRBV6-5 NA TGTGCCAGCAGTTACGACGGACACATGAACACTGAAGCTTTCTTT CASSYDGHMNTEAFF
NA 13 TRBJ2-5 TRBV7-2 NA TGTGCCAGCAGCTCGGACCTGAGGGAGCCCCAGTACTTC CASSSDLREPQYF
NA 15 TRBJ2-7 TRBV6-1 few TGTGCCAGCAGTGAAGCCCCTGCGGGGGCTTACGAGCAGTACTTC CASSEAPAGAYEQYF
TRBD1 15 TRBJ2-7 TRBV6-5 NA TGTGCCAGCAGTTTCTCCGGGACAGGGCACTACGAGCAGTACTTC CASSFSGTGHYEQYF
NA 15 TRBJ1-1 TRBV9 NA TGTGCCAGCAGCGTAGGGGCAGTTAGGAACACTGAAGCTTTCTTT CASSVGAVRNTEAFF
NA 14 TRBJ1-1 TRBV7-2 NA TGTGCCAGCAGCTTACAGGGGTTAAACACTGAAGCTTTCTTT CASSLQGLNTEAFF
TRBD2 19 TRBJ2-1 TRBV5-5 NA TGTGCCAGCAGCTTGCCGAGGACTAGCGGGGTGAGCTCCTACAATGAGCAGTTCTTC CASSLPRTSGVSSYNEQFF
NA 15 TRBJ1-3 TRBV19 NA TGTGCCAGTAGTATCCCAGGAAGCTCTGGAAACACCATATATTTT CASSIPGSSGNTIYF
NA 15 TRBJ1-1 TRBV6-1 NA TGTGCCAGCAGTGAAGCCAGCAGGGGTTCCACTGAAGCTTTCTTT CASSEASRGSTEAFF
NA 14 TRBJ1-2 TRBV5-1 NA TGCGCCAGCAGCTTGGGTGACAGGAATTATGGCTACACCTTC CASSLGDRNYGYTF
NA 14 TRBJ1-1 TRBV7-2 few TGTGCCAGCAGCTTGTTCCGGGGGGACACTGAAGCTTTCTTT CASSLFRGDTEAFF
NA 15 TRBJ2-1 TRBV6-5 NA TGTGCCAGCAGCGGGGACTTCAACAGGTACAATGAGCAGTTCTTC CASSGDFNRYNEQFF
TRBD2 15 TRBJ2-1 TRBV2 NA TGTGCCAGCAGTGAAGTAGCGGGGGGTGGCAATGAGCAGTTCTTC CASSEVAGGGNEQFF
NA 12 TRBJ1-5 TRBV19 NA TGTGCCAGTAGTCTACTTCGACAGCCCCAGCATTTT CASSLLRQPQHF
TRBD1 15 TRBJ2-7 TRBV18 once TGTGCCAGCTCTCCCTCCGGGACAGGGACGTACGAGCAGTACTTC CASSPSGTGTYEQYF
TRBD1 15 TRBJ2-7 TRBV6-5 NA TGTGCCAGCAGTTGGGACAGACCTGGGATGGGAGAGCAGTACTTC CASSWDRPGMGEQYF
TRBD2 19 TRBJ2-1 TRBV11-2 NA TGTGCCAGCAGCTTAGGGCCTAGCGGGGGGCTTAGCTCCTACAATGAGCAGTTCTTC CASSLGPSGGLSSYNEQFF
NA 18 TRBJ2-7 TRBV7-9 NA TGTGCCAGCAGCAAAAGGGAACAGGAACAACCCAGCTCCTACGAGCAGTACTTC CASSKREQEQPSSYEQYF
NA 11 TRBJ1-1 TRBV12-5 NA TGTGCTAGTGGTCTAGACACTGAAGCTTTCTTT CASGLDTEAFF
TRBD2 16 TRBJ2-6 TRBV11-3 NA TGTGCCAGCAGCTTAGGGGGGGGCTCTGGGGCCAACGTCCTGACTTTC CASSLGGGSGANVLTF
TRBD1 12 TRBJ1-2 TRBV5-4 NA TGTGCCAGCAGCTCGACAGGGCGCGGCTACACCTTC CASSSTGRGYTF
TRBD1 13 TRBJ1-2 TRBV6-5 once TGTGCCACCAGGACAGGGGGCTTCTATGGCTACACCTTC CATRTGGFYGYTF
NA 16 TRBJ1-2 TRBV27 few TGTGCCAGCAGTTTATCGCCCTCGGAAGGGGTCTATGGCTACACCTTC CASSLSPSEGVYGYTF
TRBD2 18 TRBJ2-1 TRBV19 once TGTGCCAGTAGTATGAGGCTAGCGGGGGCGAGCTCCTACAATGAGCAGTTCTTC CASSMRLAGASSYNEQFF
TRBD1 19 TRBJ1-5 TRBV5-5 NA TGTGCCAGCAGCTTGGGGGACAGGGGAATACTAAATAGCAATCAGCCCCAGCATTTT CASSLGDRGILNSNQPQHF